This T cell receptor (beta chain) was obtained from a study of cytomegalovirus exposure and HLA in healthy donors. Background on the study: Genetic ancestry analysis placed approximately 80% of the 398 donors that were genotyped in the Caucasian-associated cluster.

To note about this clone: What it binds is unknown.

Findings of the study overall: Follow-up analysis later connected one missense variant in DCLRE1C with trimming of TCR beta V- and J-genes. Researchers reported that a few CMV-associated chains were confirmed in vitro as CMV antigen-specific.

The CDR3 consists of 16 residues. Primers: 60 Vbeta forward and 13 Jbeta reverse. Clones were read by immunoSEQ multiplex PCR, and TCRdb kept only the in-frame ones, dropping some. The sample carries 200,000 or so clones, over 75% recorded once. This chain links TRBV21-1 with TRBJ2-3; TRBD1, the D gene given by the table, was not confirmed from the DNA. TRBV21-1 is annotated as a pseudogene. This clonotype originated in a man aged 50 or older in good health and CMV-seronegative. Sequenced: PBMCs. The CDR3 protein is CASTLQGASRVDTQYF. CDR3 bases: TGTGCCAGCACCTTACAAGGGGCCTCTAGGGTAGATACGCAGTATTTT.